These 10 T cell receptor beta chains came from one sample sequenced in a study of T-cell memory formation after mild COVID-19. TCRdb re-called the 5' RACE reads through MiXCR, storing one row per CDR3 protein. The sample yields 550,000 to 600,000 distinct CDR3 sequences, about 22% seen once. Source material: PBMCs or a T cell subset sorted from them (not recorded which). The receptor set was obtained from an adult woman who had mild COVID-19 (a few samples of this study predate the infection). Cell type and time point are not known.

This chain links TRBV12-3 or TRBV12-4 with TRBJ2-5, with D tentatively TRBD2 (6 bases). Between the trimmed V and J ends, which lost 8 bases and 2 bases, there was a span of 15 bases. This CDR3 region has 14 residues. CDR3 DNA: TGTGCCAGCTCAAACCGGGACTTTCAAGAGACCCAGTACTTC. This gives the protein CASSNRDFQETQYF.

The chain has TRBV7-6 and TRBJ1-3; the D gene is possibly TRBD1 (6 bases). The CDR3 runs to 14 residues. V lost 5 bases and J lost 4, with 12 bases in between. The germline CDR1 and CDR2 sequences are SGHVS and FNYEAQ. The DNA for the CDR3 is TGTGCCAGCAGCCCGAACAGGGCCGGAAACACCATATATTTT. The encoded protein is CASSPNRAGNTIYF.

This clonotype was counted a few times. The chain carries TRBV12-3 or TRBV12-4 and TRBJ1-1; tentative D call: TRBD1 (5 bases). The CDR3 is 13 residues long. V was pared by 3 bases and J by 6 bases, with 11 bases between. The CDR3 sequence is CASSFMGPPEAFF. CDR3 coding DNA: TGTGCCAGCAGTTTCATGGGGCCTCCTGAAGCTTTCTTT.

This chain links TRBV5-1 with TRBJ2-3; D might be TRBD2 (6 bases). Germline V gene data show CDR1 as SGHRS and CDR2 as YFSETQ. The V gene lost 2 bases and the J gene lost 4 bases, with 11 bases spanning the gap. The CDR3 runs 14 residues. CDR3 in amino acids: CASSLAEGPDTQYF. CDR3 nucleotide sequence: TGCGCCAGCAGCTTAGCGGAGGGCCCAGATACGCAGTATTTT. Full variable domain (remainder filled in from reference TRBV5-1 and TRBJ2-3): KAGVTQTPRYLIKTRGQQVTLSCSPISGHRSVSWYQQTPGQGLQFLFEYFSETQRNKGNFPGRFSGRQFSNSRSEMNVSTLELGDSALYLCASSLAEGPDTQYFGPGTRLTVL.

This clonotype was counted only a few times. This chain connects TRBV9 to TRBJ1-2; the match to TRBD1 covers 9 bases. Germline V gives CDR1 SGDLS, CDR2 YYNGEE. The length of the CDR3 is 14 residues. V lost 4 bases and J lost 7; bases outside the gene matches: 8. The CDR3 region is CASSKDRGYVGYTF. The CDR3 coding sequence is TGTGCCAGCAGCAAGGACAGGGGATACGTTGGCTACACCTTC. Filled out from reference TRBV9 and TRBJ1-2, the complete variable domain reads DSGVTQTPKHLITATGQRVTLRCSPRSGDLSVYWYQQSLDQGLQFLIQYYNGEERAKGNILERFSAQQFPDLHSELNLSSLELGDSALYFCASSKDRGYVGYTFGSGTRLTVV.

The chain has TRBV7-6 and TRBJ2-1, with 8 bases identical to TRBD2. With 0 bases clipped from V and 4 bases from J, the junction kept 5 bases outside the gene matches. The CDR3 length is 16 residues. The germline V gene encodes CDR1 SGHVS and CDR2 FNYEAQ. In DNA form, the CDR3 reads TGTGCCAGCAGCTTAGCGCCAGCGGGAGCATACAATGAGCAGTTCTTC. It specifies CASSLAPAGAYNEQFF.

The chain links TRBV7-3 to TRBJ1-1; D is unclear. V was cut by 1 base and J by 0 bases, with 9 bases left in between. CDR1 is SGHTA, CDR2 FQGTGA, per germline. The CDR3 totals 15 residues. CDR3 sequence reads: CASSLKTTLNTEAFF. In DNA form, the CDR3 reads TGTGCCAGCAGCTTAAAAACCACCTTGAACACTGAAGCTTTCTTT.

The chain is built from TRBV27 and TRBJ2-5; D is unresolved. Germline lookup yields CDR1 MNHEY and CDR2 SMNVEV (reference sequence). Trimming removed 5 bases at V and 4 bases at J, with 11 bases between. This CDR3 is built from 13 residues. The CDR3 loop reads CASSPDLAETQYF. DNA for the CDR3: TGTGCCAGCAGTCCCGACTTGGCAGAGACCCAGTACTTC.

The chain recombines TRBV6-1 with TRBJ1-5; the D gene is possibly TRBD1 (5 bases). The V gene's germline CDR1 is MNHNS and CDR2 SASEGT. CDR3 length: 13 amino acids. Trimming left V 7 bases short and J 4 bases short, with 11 bases between. The CDR3 DNA follows: TGTGCCAGCACCGCACAGGTTAATCAGCCCCAGCATTTT. Its translation: CASTAQVNQPQHF.

The chain links TRBV7-2 to TRBJ1-2; 7 bases line up with TRBD1. The V and J ends lost 2 bases and 7 bases, in that order; junction bases with no gene match: 13. The CDR3 sequence is 16 residues long. CDR1 is SGHTA, CDR2 FQGNSA, per germline. The CDR3 DNA reads as TGTGCCAGCAGCTTAACAGGAGGGTCAGGGGGTGGTGGCTACACCTTC. This codes for CASSLTGGSGGGGYTF.